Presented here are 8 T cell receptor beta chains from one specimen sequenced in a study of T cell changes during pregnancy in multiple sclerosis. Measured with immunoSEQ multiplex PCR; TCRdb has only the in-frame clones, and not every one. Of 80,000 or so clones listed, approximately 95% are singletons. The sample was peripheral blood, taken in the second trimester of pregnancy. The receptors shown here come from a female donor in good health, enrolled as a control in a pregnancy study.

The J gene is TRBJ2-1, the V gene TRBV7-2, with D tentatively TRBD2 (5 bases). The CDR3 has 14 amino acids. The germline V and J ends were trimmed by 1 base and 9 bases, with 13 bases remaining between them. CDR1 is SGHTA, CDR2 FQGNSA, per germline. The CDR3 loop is CASSLGGSFGEQFF. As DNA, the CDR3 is TGTGCCAGCAGCTTAGGTGGGAGTTTTGGTGAGCAGTTCTTC.

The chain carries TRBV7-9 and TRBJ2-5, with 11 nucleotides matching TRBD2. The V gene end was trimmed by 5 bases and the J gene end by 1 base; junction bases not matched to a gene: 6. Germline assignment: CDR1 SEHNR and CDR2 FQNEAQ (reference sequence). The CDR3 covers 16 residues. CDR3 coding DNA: TGTGCCAGCAGCCGGTGGACTAGCGGGCGCCAAGAGACCCAGTACTTC. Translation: CASSRWTSGRQETQYF.

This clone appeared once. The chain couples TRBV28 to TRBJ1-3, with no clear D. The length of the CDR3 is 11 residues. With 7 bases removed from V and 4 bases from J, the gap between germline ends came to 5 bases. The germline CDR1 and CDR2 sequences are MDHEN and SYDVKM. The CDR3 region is CASTSGNTIYF. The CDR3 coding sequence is TGTGCCAGCACATCCGGAAACACCATATATTTT.

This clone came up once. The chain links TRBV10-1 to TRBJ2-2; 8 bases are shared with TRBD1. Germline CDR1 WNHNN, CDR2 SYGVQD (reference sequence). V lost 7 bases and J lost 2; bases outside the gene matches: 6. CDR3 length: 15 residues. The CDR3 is CASTEGQVNTGELFF. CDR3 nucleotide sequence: TGCGCCAGCACCGAGGGACAGGTAAACACCGGGGAGCTGTTTTTT.

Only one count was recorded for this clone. Written as DNA, the CDR3 is TGCGCCAGCAGCTTGATGGGACAGGGGCTTCCAGATACGCAGTATTTT. Translation: CASSLMGQGLPDTQYF. The V and J genes are TRBV5-1 and TRBJ2-3; TRBD1 agrees at 10 bases. The V segment lost 1 base and the J segment 4 bases; nucleotides outside the gene matches: 6. The CDR3 runs to 16 residues. From germline, CDR1 is SGHRS and CDR2 YFSETQ.

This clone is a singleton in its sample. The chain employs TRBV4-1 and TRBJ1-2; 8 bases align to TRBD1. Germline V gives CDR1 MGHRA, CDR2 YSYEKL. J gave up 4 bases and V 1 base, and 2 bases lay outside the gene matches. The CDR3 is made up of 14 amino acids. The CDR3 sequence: CASSQATGVYGYTF. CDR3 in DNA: TGCGCCAGCAGCCAAGCGACAGGGGTCTATGGCTACACCTTC.

CDR3 nucleotides: TGTGCCAGCAGTTTATCGGGGGTTGGGAGGGCTGAAGCTTTCTTT. It codes for CASSLSGVGRAEAFF. The chain employs TRBV27 and TRBJ1-1; possibly TRBD1 for D (5 bases). The CDR3 is 15 residues long. The V end was cut by 0 bases, the J end by 6 bases, with 14 bases between. Germline CDR1 MNHEY, CDR2 SMNVEV (reference sequence).

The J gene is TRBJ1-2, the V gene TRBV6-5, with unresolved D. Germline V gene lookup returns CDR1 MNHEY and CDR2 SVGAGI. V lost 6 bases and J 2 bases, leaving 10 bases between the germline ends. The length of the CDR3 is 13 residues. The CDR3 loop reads CASRKAGNYGYTF. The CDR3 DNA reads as TGTGCCAGCAGGAAAGCGGGAAACTATGGCTACACCTTC.